This T cell receptor beta chain was retrieved from a study of identical twins. TCRdb reprocessed the 5' RACE reads via MiXCR and lists one record per CDR3 protein. The table records roughly 690,000 distinct CDR3 sequences, roughly 20% of them present only once. Germline assignment: CDR1 SGHRS and CDR2 YFSETQ. There are 17 residues in the CDR3. V was shortened by 2 bases and J by 1 base, with 16 bases between the two germline ends. The sample holds a few counts of this clonotype. The same specimen was also included in a second study, on T cells expressing NK-cell markers.

Sequenced material: PBMCs. The receptor was isolated from a woman under 30 in good health. The chain couples TRBV5-1 to TRBJ2-1; maybe TRBD1 (6 bases). CDR3 DNA: TGCGCCAGCAGCTTAAACAGGGTACGGAATTCCTACAATGAGCAGTTCTTC. The encoded protein is CASSLNRVRNSYNEQFF. Together with reference TRBV5-1 and TRBJ2-1, the CDR3 gives the full variable domain: KAGVTQTPRYLIKTRGQQVTLSCSPISGHRSVSWYQQTPGQGLQFLFEYFSETQRNKGNFPGRFSGRQFSNSRSEMNVSTLELGDSALYLCASSLNRVRNSYNEQFFGPGTRLTVL.